This TCR beta chain was retrieved from a study of Ad26.COV2.S vaccination and SARS-CoV-2 variants. Findings and limits, study-wide: Recipients of vaccine and of placebo showed similar breadth of their non-spike TCR repertoires.

Treatment indicated: around 19 received Ad26.COV2.S at low or high dose, single or two shots; about 5 received placebo; per-sample allocation not given. Day 63 after the first vaccine or placebo injection was the time point for sampling. Based in Boston, the donor was an adult of 18-55 years. An Ad26 vector expressing Wuhan-strain SARS-CoV-2 spike constituted the vaccine. Germline V gene lookup returns CDR1 MDHEN and CDR2 SYDVKM. The CDR3 runs to 17 residues. V was pared by 6 bases and J by 2 bases, with 10 bases of the junction left unmatched. Concerning this clone itself: Antigen specificity is unknown.

Profiled with immunoSEQ multiplex PCR; TCRdb holds only in-frame clones, not every one. The table has 200,000 to 250,000 clones, approximately 87% seen once; the top ten hold about 10%. The chain is built from TRBV28 and TRBJ1-5, with 10 nucleotides matching TRBD1. The receptor was isolated from a person between 18 and 59 years old who received the Ad26.COV2.S COVID-19 vaccine or a placebo. This sample comprised peripheral blood, obtained in a trial of Ad26.COV2.S vaccine versus placebo. The CDR3, as DNA: TGTGCCAGCAGCTTTTTTTCCGGGACAGGGGGCAATCAGCCCCAGCATTTT. Translation gives CASSFFSGTGGNQPQHF. The variable domain in full, completed from reference TRBV28 and TRBJ1-5, reads DVKVTQSSRYLVKRTGEKVFLECVQDMDHENMFWYRQDPGLGLRLIYFSYDVKMKEKGDIPEGYSVSREKKERFSLILESASTNQTSMYLCASSFFSGTGGNQPQHFGDGTRLSIL.